The T cell receptor (beta chain) described here comes from a study of blood T cell repertoires in COVID-19. This CDR3 spans 17 amino acids. Trimming cost V 3 bases and J 4 bases; bases outside gene matches: 9. CDR1 and CDR2 from the germline V gene are SGHRS and YFSETQ. TCRdb's table, derived via immunoSEQ multiplex PCR, lists solely in-frame clones and lacks some. Among about 320,000 clones, approximately 91% were seen once, and the ten largest hold roughly 5.2%. The sample comprised PBMCs or T cells enriched from blood (not recorded which). The clonotype originates from a man between 60 and 75 years old who had recovered from COVID-19. The rearrangement links TRBV5-1 to TRBJ2-3; TRBD2 matches at 12 bases. CDR3 amino acids: CASSSHLLAGGPDTQYF. The CDR3 region has the DNA TGCGCCAGCAGCTCCCATCTGCTAGCGGGAGGGCCAGATACGCAGTATTTT.